Shown below are 29 T cell receptor beta chains from a single sample sequenced in a study of T cell responses to AZD1222 COVID-19 vaccine. Clones were read by immunoSEQ multiplex PCR, and TCRdb kept only the in-frame ones, dropping some. This table holds roughly 100,000 clones, more than 70% found once. The source material was peripheral blood, sampled on day 0 of AZD1222 vaccination. The source of these receptors is an adult in good health.

This clone was observed a single time. This chain uses TRBV13 with TRBJ2-1; possible D gene TRBD2, 6 bases. The CDR3 length is 18 residues. The V and J ends lost 5 bases and 0 bases respectively, with 20 bases between them. CDR1 is PRHDT, CDR2 FYEKMQ, per germline (reference sequence). The CDR3 nucleotides read TGTGCCAGCAGCCCATCCCTCGGCGGGGCGGCCTCCTACAATGAGCAGTTCTTC. It is translated as CASSPSLGGAASYNEQFF.

J is TRBJ1-4 and V is TRBV7-9, with D perhaps matching TRBD1 (5 bases). CDR3 size: 14 residues. V was trimmed by 6 bases and J by 8 bases, leaving 16 bases between them. Germline V gene data show CDR1 as SEHNR and CDR2 as FQNEAQ (reference sequence). The CDR3 sequence: CASSYRGSGEKLFF. The CDR3 DNA reads as TGTGCCAGCAGTTATCGGGGCTCGGGGGAAAAACTGTTTTTT.

This rearrangement joins TRBV27 to TRBJ1-1; 11 bases line up with TRBD1. V lost 5 bases, J lost 0 bases, and 8 bases stayed unmatched. The CDR3 consists of 17 residues. Germline loops: CDR1 MNHEY, CDR2 SMNVEV (reference sequence). The CDR3 DNA follows: TGTGCCAGCAGTCGAAGGGACAGGGGGGCATTGAACACTGAAGCTTTCTTT. It codes for CASSRRDRGALNTEAFF.

This clone is medium-sized in the sample. The chain has TRBV28 and TRBJ1-5; possible D gene TRBD1, 6 bases. V shed 6 bases and J shed 4 bases, with 13 bases lying between them. From germline, CDR1 is MDHEN and CDR2 SYDVKM. This CDR3 has 14 amino acids. In DNA form, the CDR3 reads TGTGCCAGCAGACGACAGGTCTTTAATCAGCCCCAGCATTTT. This encodes CASRRQVFNQPQHF. The full variable domain, rest sourced from reference TRBV28 and TRBJ1-5, is DVKVTQSSRYLVKRTGEKVFLECVQDMDHENMFWYRQDPGLGLRLIYFSYDVKMKEKGDIPEGYSVSREKKERFSLILESASTNQTSMYLCASRRQVFNQPQHFGDGTRLSIL.

The rearrangement links TRBV6-5 to TRBJ1-3; perhaps TRBD1 as D (5 bases). Germline assignment: CDR1 MNHEY and CDR2 SVGAGI. The CDR3 covers 15 residues. Trimming cost V 6 bases and J 0 bases, with 12 bases left between them. The CDR3 DNA is TGTGCCAGCAGCAGGGAACCCGTCTCTGGAAACACCATATATTTT. Translation: CASSREPVSGNTIYF.

This clone has just one count. This CDR3 reads CAISSLGQGWANVLTF. The CDR3 DNA reads as TGTGCCATCAGTAGCCTCGGACAGGGATGGGCCAACGTCCTGACTTTC. The chain has TRBV10-3 and TRBJ2-6; TRBD1 agrees at 8 bases. V lost 5 bases to trimming and J lost 5 bases; unmatched junction nucleotides: 8. The CDR3 sequence is 16 residues long. Germline assignment: CDR1 ENHRY and CDR2 SYGVKD.

The rearrangement joins TRBV10-3 to TRBJ1-3, with TRBD1 as a possible D gene (5 bases). Trimming took off 6 bases at V and 4 bases at J, with 13 bases between the two ends. CDR1 and CDR2 (germline): ENHRY, SYGVKD. The length of the CDR3 is 14 residues. This chain's CDR3 is CAIRGRAGGNTIYF. In nucleotides, the CDR3 is TGTGCCATCAGGGGCAGGGCAGGCGGAAACACCATATATTTT.

The rearrangement joins TRBV6-5 to TRBJ1-4, with 8 bases matching TRBD1. V shed 6 bases, J shed 5 bases, and the junction held 8 bases outside the gene matches. Germline V gene sequence: CDR1 MNHEY, CDR2 SVGAGI. There are 15 residues in the CDR3. The CDR3 loop reads CASSPGTGRNEKLFF. CDR3 coding DNA: TGTGCCAGCAGCCCCGGGACAGGTAGAAATGAAAAACTGTTTTTT.

The V and J genes are TRBV10-2 and TRBJ1-1; TRBD1 matches at 11 bases. This CDR3 is built from 14 residues. Germline assignment: CDR1 WSHSY and CDR2 SAAADI. Losses at the gene ends were 7 bases for V and 1 base for J; bases not matched to a gene: 2. CDR3 amino acids: CASTGTGGNTEAFF. Here the CDR3 DNA reads TGCGCCAGCACCGGGACAGGGGGGAACACTGAAGCTTTCTTT.

The rearrangement uses TRBV4-3 and TRBJ2-5, with TRBD1 matching over 8 bases. CDR3 length: 14 amino acids. Trimming at V came to 6 bases and at J to 5 bases, leaving 8 bases not matched to a gene. Germline V gene data show CDR1 as LGHNA and CDR2 as YSLEER. This CDR3 reads CASSRDRGGETQYF. The DNA for the CDR3 is TGCGCCAGCAGTCGAGACAGGGGTGGGGAGACCCAGTACTTC.

The chain couples TRBV6-5 to TRBJ1-5; D remains ambiguous. Trimming took off 10 bases at V and 0 bases at J, with 7 bases between the two ends. CDR1 and CDR2 (germline): MNHEY, SVGAGI. This CDR3 comprises 12 residues. The CDR3 DNA follows: TGTGCCACCCAGGTTAGCAATCAGCCCCAGCATTTT. This codes for CATQVSNQPQHF.

For the CDR3, the DNA is TGCGCCAGCAGCTCGAGGACTAGCGGGAGTTCCGGGGAGCTGTTTTTT. It specifies CASSSRTSGSSGELFF. The J gene is TRBJ2-2, the V gene TRBV5-1, with 13 positions matching TRBD2. The CDR3 is 16 residues long. CDR1 is SGHRS, CDR2 YFSETQ, per germline. The junction had 5 bases not matched to a gene; V was cut back by 3 bases and J by 6 bases. The full variable domain, rest sourced from reference TRBV5-1 and TRBJ2-2, is KAGVTQTPRYLIKTRGQQVTLSCSPISGHRSVSWYQQTPGQGLQFLFEYFSETQRNKGNFPGRFSGRQFSNSRSEMNVSTLELGDSALYLCASSSRTSGSSGELFFGEGSRLTVL.

The gene calls are TRBV5-1 and TRBJ2-5; tentatively, D is TRBD1 or TRBD2 (5 bases each). This CDR3 region has 15 residues. V was clipped by 0 bases and J by 5 bases, with 14 bases between them. Germline CDR1 SGHRS, CDR2 YFSETQ. Here the CDR3 DNA reads TGCGCCAGCAGCTTGGACGGGACCCTTGCGGAGACCCAGTACTTC. Translation: CASSLDGTLAETQYF.

This sequence joins TRBV6-2 or TRBV6-3 and TRBJ1-1; D perhaps matches TRBD1 (6 bases). V lost 5 bases and J 11 bases, leaving 21 bases between the germline ends. This CDR3 comprises 14 residues. Germline V gene data show CDR1 as MNHEY and CDR2 as SVGEGT. The CDR3 sequence: CASSPSYQGGGAFF. The CDR3, as DNA: TGTGCCAGCAGTCCCTCTTATCAGGGAGGGGGTGCTTTCTTT.

The rearrangement links TRBV6-5 to TRBJ2-2; TRBD2 matches 8 bases. Trimming took 6 bases from V and 3 from J; bases not matched to a gene: 3. The length of the CDR3 is 14 residues. Germline assignment: CDR1 MNHEY and CDR2 SVGAGI. The CDR3 region is CASRVAGYTGELFF. Here the CDR3 DNA reads TGTGCCAGCAGAGTAGCGGGATACACCGGGGAGCTGTTTTTT.

J is TRBJ2-5 and V is TRBV2; D uncertain. The CDR3 has 12 amino acids. Deletions cut 6 bases from V and 5 bases from J, with 10 bases between. CDR1 is SNHLY, CDR2 FYNNEI, per germline. The CDR3 loop is CASRDPRETQYF. In DNA, the CDR3 is TGTGCCAGCAGAGACCCCCGGGAGACCCAGTACTTC.

This clone came up once. The chain is built from TRBV5-4 and TRBJ2-2, with D unresolved. The V and J ends lost 4 bases and 4 bases respectively, with 11 bases between them. The germline gives CDR1 SGHNT, CDR2 YYREEE (reference sequence). The CDR3 totals 14 residues. DNA of the CDR3: TGTGCCAGCAGCCCCGCCCTAGGCACCGGGGAGCTGTTTTTT. As protein: CASSPALGTGELFF.

In this sample, this clone turned up a few times. The chain is built from TRBV2 and TRBJ1-6; 10 bases align to TRBD1. V lost 8 bases, J lost 4 bases, and 5 bases stayed unmatched. From germline, CDR1 is SNHLY and CDR2 FYNNEI. The CDR3 is 15 amino acids. The CDR3 sequence is CASLRDRGYNSPLHF. The DNA of the CDR3 is TGTGCCAGCTTACGGGACAGGGGTTATAATTCACCCCTCCACTTT.

The gene calls are TRBV19 and TRBJ1-5; D possibly corresponds to TRBD1 (5 bases). Looked up from germline, CDR1 is LNHDA and CDR2 is SQIVND (reference sequence). Trimming left V 11 bases short and J 7 bases short, with 24 bases between. This CDR3 has 15 residues. The CDR3 sequence is CASTVGGRYGQPQHF. CDR3 nucleotides: TGTGCCTCTACCGTTGGGGGTAGGTATGGACAGCCCCAGCATTTT.

The chain combines TRBV7-2 with TRBJ1-1; 9 bases match TRBD1. CDR3 length: 16 amino acids. V lost 5 bases and J lost 1; bases outside the gene matches: 8. Germline V gene sequence: CDR1 SGHTA, CDR2 FQGNSA. DNA of the CDR3: TGTGCCAGCAGCGCCCAACAGGGGGCAGGGAACACTGAAGCTTTCTTT. It translates to CASSAQQGAGNTEAFF.

The chain joins TRBV7-2 to TRBJ1-6, with TRBD1 identical over 7 bases. Per the germline V gene, CDR1 is SGHTA and CDR2 is FQGNSA. This CDR3 spans 15 amino acids. V gave up 4 bases and J gave up 8 bases; unmatched junction bases: 8. The DNA for the CDR3 is TGTGCCAGCAGCTACCTCACAGGGGTACATTCACCCCTCCACTTT. Amino acids: CASSYLTGVHSPLHF.

This clone was detected only a few times. The J gene is TRBJ2-2, the V gene TRBV9; D possibly uses TRBD1 or TRBD2 (5 bases each). Germline assignment: CDR1 SGDLS and CDR2 YYNGEE. Trimming removed 0 bases from V and 3 bases from J, with 9 bases in between. The CDR3 length is 15 residues. CDR3 bases: TGTGCCAGCAGCGTAGTGATGGGGGACACCGGGGAGCTGTTTTTT. This sequence encodes CASSVVMGDTGELFF.

In its sample, this clone was seen once. The V and J genes are TRBV6-5 and TRBJ1-1; 9 bases match TRBD1. The CDR3 has 15 residues. J was trimmed by 6 bases and V by 6 bases; bases with no gene match: 11. The V gene's germline CDR1 is MNHEY and CDR2 SVGAGI. CDR3 in DNA: TGTGCCAGCAGACCCGACAGGGGGAGGGAGGCTGAAGCTTTCTTT. Translated, it gives CASRPDRGREAEAFF.

The chain employs TRBV18 and TRBJ2-5, with 9 bases aligning to TRBD2. Unmatched junction bases numbered 14, after V lost 6 bases and J lost 0 bases. Germline V lookup: CDR1 KGHSH, CDR2 LQKENI. This CDR3 is 18 amino acids long. This chain's CDR3 is CASSPRRLAGLYQETQYF. CDR3 nucleotide sequence: TGTGCCAGCTCCCCAAGGCGGCTAGCGGGGTTGTACCAAGAGACCCAGTACTTC. Combining the CDR3 with reference TRBV18 and TRBJ2-5 gives the whole variable domain NAGVMQNPRHLVRRRGQEARLRCSPMKGHSHVYWYRQLPEEGLKFMVYLQKENIIDESGMPKERFSAEFPKEGPSILRIQQVVRGDSAAYFCASSPRRLAGLYQETQYFGPGTRLLVL.

The chain is built from TRBV5-1 and TRBJ2-7; 9 bases line up with TRBD1. Trimming removed 4 bases from V and 6 bases from J; junction bases left unmatched: 2. Germline V gene data show CDR1 as SGHRS and CDR2 as YFSETQ. The CDR3 loop spans 12 amino acids. The CDR3 DNA is TGCGCCAGCAGCCCGACAGGGGGCGAGCAGTACTTC. It is translated as CASSPTGGEQYF.

This chain uses TRBV6-2 or TRBV6-3 with TRBJ2-1; D tentatively reads TRBD1 or TRBD2 (5 bases each). Germline V gives CDR1 MNHEY, CDR2 SVGEGT. The CDR3 extends over 16 amino acids. Trimming took 2 bases from V and 0 from J, leaving 11 bases between them. CDR3 sequence: CASSYPGPSSYNEQFF. The CDR3 DNA follows: TGTGCCAGCAGTTACCCGGGGCCAAGCTCCTACAATGAGCAGTTCTTC.

This sequence joins TRBV4-1 and TRBJ1-1; 9 nucleotides line up with TRBD1. The CDR3 contains 14 residues. CDR1 is MGHRA and CDR2 is YSYEKL in the germline V gene. J lost 4 bases, V lost 4 bases, and 4 bases had no gene match. The CDR3 coding sequence is TGCGCCAGCAGCCTCACAGGGGGCGGCACTGAAGCTTTCTTT. Protein sequence: CASSLTGGGTEAFF.

The rearrangement uses TRBV7-6 and TRBJ2-1; D call uncertain. V was clipped by 4 bases and J by 1 base, with 11 bases between them. Germline values: CDR1 SGHVS, CDR2 FNYEAQ. The length of the CDR3 is 15 residues. DNA of the CDR3: TGTGCCAGCAGCTCCCTCCGGCAGTCCTACAATGAGCAGTTCTTC. Encoded protein: CASSSLRQSYNEQFF.

The chain has TRBV4-1 and TRBJ1-2; maybe TRBD1 (5 bases). Per germline, CDR1 MGHRA and CDR2 YSYEKL. This CDR3 contains 16 residues. Trimming cost V 0 bases and J 3 bases, with 14 bases left between them. CDR3 in amino acids: CASSQEWGTSHYGYTF. The CDR3 coding sequence is TGCGCCAGCAGCCAAGAGTGGGGGACCTCTCACTATGGCTACACCTTC.